This TCR beta chain came from a study of PD-1 blockade in classical Hodgkin lymphoma (dated by TCRdb to about 2020). In the study overall: Nivolumab dosing was 3 mg/kg intravenously every 2 weeks, continuing until either disease progression or unacceptable toxicity. A peripheral blood immune signature of response to PD-1 blockade in classical Hodgkin lymphoma was defined using TCR beta sequencing and CyTOF. General study outcomes and caveats: Baseline TCR diversity was reported as lower in newly diagnosed patients than in healthy donors, and lower still in relapsed/refractory patients. Lower diversity was observed in patients in whom nivolumab was started less than 1 year after ASCT, and these patients were excluded from later analyses so that confounding by immune reconstitution would be avoided. The study was restricted to a single clinical trial cohort, and the causes of repertoire differences, possibly disease activity or prior therapy, were left undefined. CD4+ but not CD8+ TCR diversity rose significantly by C4D1 (p=0.0027 vs p=0.16), most apparent in complete responders (p=0.02). Trial patients achieving complete response had baseline diversity similar to newly diagnosed patients, whereas partial responders and progressors had significantly lower diversity.

Genomic DNA was isolated using the Qiagen DNeasy kit from unsorted PBMCs as well as from negatively selected CD4+ and CD8+ fractions. TCR beta CDR3 regions were amplified by immunoSEQ multiplex PCR using primers annealing to V and J segments. Amplification bias was minimized using a synthetic immune receptor repertoire, and residual bias was removed computationally after sequencing. In the paper's pipeline: Custom Python scripts were used to quantify repertoire diversity as the Shannon entropy index. Unsorted, CD4+ and CD8+ repertoires were analyzed separately, except in combined analyses where CD4+ and CD8+ sequences were merged in silico. Clonal expansion was defined as at least a 2-fold frequency increase after treatment relative to C1D1, with a pseudocount of 0.5 for undetected baseline clones. Singleton clones were defined as clones with 0 or 1 copy at C1D1, and non-singleton clones were defined as clones with 2 or more copies. Clones expanded in unsorted samples were assigned a CD4+, CD8+ or unknown annotation through matching of protein sequences in sorted samples from the same patient. Diversity changes from C1D1 to C4D1 were tested in paired samples using Wilcoxon tests. TCRdb's version of the immuneACCESS table is confined to in-frame rearrangements and falls short of the full clone set. An unresolved V gene accounts for under half of the shortfall where checked; the remainder is of unknown origin. That table supplies the V and J calls and clone size; D and trimming were determined from the DNA. The sample table records 23,000 or so clones; around 85% of these occur just once. The top ten constitute roughly 14% of the sample.

V is cut back by 4 bases and J by 2 bases, with 5 bases in the junction unmatched. The germline V gene supplies CDR1 MDHEN and CDR2 SYDVKM. The CDR3 has 15 amino acids, counting the end cysteine and phenylalanine. The DNA shown is the 45-base CDR3, in frame from base 1. What the time point label conveys for this sample: cycle 4 day 1 (C4D1), after 5 to 7 weeks of nivolumab. All trial patients had relapsed after autologous stem cell transplantation, with cohorts A, B and C differing in prior brentuximab vedotin exposure. A total of fewer than 65 patients with relapsed/refractory classical Hodgkin lymphoma made up the trial cohort, and each patient's best overall response was complete response, partial response or progressive disease. Single-agent nivolumab was administered to trial patients in the multi-cohort phase II CheckMate 205 trial. Best overall response was determined by an independent review committee according to the 2007 International Working Group response criteria. Trial PBMCs were obtained immediately prior to nivolumab initiation (C1D1) and on therapy at cycle 2 day 1 and cycle 4 day 1. Peripheral blood was collected in 8 mL Vacutainer Cell Preparation Tubes, from which PBMCs were isolated by centrifugation and then cryopreserved.

With regard to this clone: Its target antigen remains unknown. The sample holds no much larger clone one base away, and base qualities are not on file.

Source: peripheral blood mononuclear cells (PBMCs), taken before the fourth cycle of nivolumab. The chain uses TRBV28 and TRBJ1-2; 9 central bases correspond to TRBD1. This TCR derives from a human donor with classical Hodgkin lymphoma. CDR3 region: CASSSSGQGNYGYTF. The nucleotides are TGTGCCAGCAGTTCCTCGGGACAGGGAAACTATGGCTACACCTTC.